One and the same sample provided the 11 T cell receptor beta chains below, sequenced in a study of identical twins. TCRdb redid the calling of the 5' RACE reads with MiXCR, one entry per CDR3 protein. The profile shows 450,000 or so distinct CDR3 sequences, approximately 14% of them singletons. This same sample was also taken into another study, of yellow fever vaccine responses in identical twins.

Input material: CD4+ T cells sorted from blood. The receptors here all came from a woman aged 18 to 35 in good health.

This clonotype has only a few counts. The rearrangement links TRBV27 to TRBJ1-2, with D unresolved. V was pared by 5 bases and J by 8 bases, with 12 bases between. The length of the CDR3 is 12 residues. Germline CDR1 and CDR2: MNHEY and SMNVEV (reference sequence). The CDR3 here is CASSTWMGGYTF. Here the CDR3 DNA reads TGTGCCAGCAGTACCTGGATGGGAGGCTACACCTTC.

This clonotype was detected a few times. This chain links TRBV7-2 with TRBJ2-7; no clear D. Trimming shortened V by 1 base and J by 2 bases, and 9 bases separated the two germline ends. The CDR3 runs 14 residues. CDR1 and CDR2 from the germline V gene are SGHTA and FQGNSA. CDR3 region: CASSLGYFPYEQYF. The CDR3, as DNA: TGTGCCAGCAGCTTAGGATACTTCCCCTACGAGCAGTACTTC. Full variable domain (outside the CDR3, taken from reference TRBV7-2 and TRBJ2-7): GAGVSQSPSNKVTEKGKDVELRCDPISGHTALYWYRQSLGQGLEFLIYFQGNSAPDKSGLPSDRFSAERTGGSVSTLTIQRTQQEDSAVYLCASSLGYFPYEQYFGPGTRLTVT.

The chain combines TRBV19 with TRBJ2-1; 10 bases match TRBD2. V lost 5 bases to trimming and J lost 7 bases; unmatched junction nucleotides: 8. CDR1 and CDR2 (germline): LNHDA, SQIVND (reference sequence). The CDR3 covers 15 residues. The CDR3 sequence is CASSPASGRWNEQFF. CDR3 nucleotide sequence: TGTGCCAGTAGTCCGGCTAGCGGGAGATGGAATGAGCAGTTCTTC.

Only a few counts were recorded for this clonotype. This rearrangement joins TRBV6-6 to TRBJ1-1; no clear D gene. The CDR3 sequence is 10 residues long. V was trimmed by 6 bases and J by 1 base, leaving 0 bases between them. Germline CDR1 is MNHNY and CDR2 is SVGAGI (reference sequence). The CDR3 sequence: CASRNTEAFF. In DNA form, the CDR3 reads TGTGCCAGCAGGAACACTGAAGCTTTCTTT.

This clonotype was detected ten times or more. The genes are TRBV12-3 or TRBV12-4 and TRBJ2-4; no firm D call. The CDR3 extends over 12 amino acids. Trimming cost V 5 bases and J 8 bases, with 10 bases left between them. The CDR3 nucleotides read TGTGCCAGCAGTGGTTACATAGACATTCAGTACTTC. It is translated as CASSGYIDIQYF.

This clonotype occurred many times. The chain recombines TRBV12-3 or TRBV12-4 with TRBJ2-3; a weak D match, TRBD2 (6 bases). The CDR3 runs to 13 residues. V dropped 3 bases and J dropped 6 bases, with 10 bases sitting between them. DNA of the CDR3: TGTGCCAGCAGTTTCCCAACTAGCGATACGCAGTATTTT. Protein product: CASSFPTSDTQYF.

This clonotype was seen only a few times. This chain links TRBV6-1 with TRBJ2-3; no clear D. This CDR3 comprises 13 residues. Germline lookup yields CDR1 MNHNS and CDR2 SASEGT. V was cut by 4 bases and J by 2 bases, with 7 bases left in between. This chain's CDR3 is CASSGTYTDTQYF. The CDR3 DNA reads TGTGCCAGCAGTGGGACCTACACAGATACGCAGTATTTT.

This clonotype was observed a few times. The chain combines TRBV14 with TRBJ2-7; no clear D gene. The germline V gene has CDR1 SGHDN and CDR2 FVKESK. The CDR3 is 14 amino acids. With 3 bases removed from V and 4 bases from J, the gap between germline ends came to 13 bases. CDR3 nucleotides: TGTGCCAGCAGCCAGTGGGAAACGGAATACGAGCAGTACTTC. Protein: CASSQWETEYEQYF.

The rearrangement joins TRBV10-3 to TRBJ1-2, with TRBD1 identical over 8 bases. The V and J ends lost 6 bases and 5 bases, in that order; junction bases with no gene match: 5. This CDR3 contains 13 residues. Germline loops: CDR1 ENHRY, CDR2 SYGVKD. The CDR3 is CAIRTDREYGYTF. Written as DNA, the CDR3 is TGTGCCATCAGAACGGACAGGGAATATGGCTACACCTTC.

This clonotype was seen only a few times. The chain uses TRBV20-1 and TRBJ2-1, with 11 positions matching TRBD2. The germline V gene encodes CDR1 DFQATT and CDR2 SNEGSKA (reference sequence). The CDR3 loop spans 15 amino acids. V was clipped by 2 bases and J by 2 bases; unmatched bases: 2. CDR3 region: CSARFSGGAYNEQFF. The CDR3 DNA is TGCAGTGCTAGATTTAGCGGGGGGGCCTACAATGAGCAGTTCTTC.

This clonotype has more than one count but fewer than ten. CDR3 DNA: TGCGCCAGCAGCTTGTCCCTGGGGAGCTCCTACGAGCAGTACTTC. It yields the protein CASSLSLGSSYEQYF. This chain connects TRBV5-1 to TRBJ2-7; tentative D call: TRBD2 (5 bases). Germline V gene lookup returns CDR1 SGHRS and CDR2 YFSETQ. The CDR3 loop spans 15 amino acids. Trimming shortened V by 1 base and J by 0 bases, and 11 bases separated the two germline ends. Supplemented by reference TRBV5-1 and TRBJ2-7, the full variable domain reads KAGVTQTPRYLIKTRGQQVTLSCSPISGHRSVSWYQQTPGQGLQFLFEYFSETQRNKGNFPGRFSGRQFSNSRSEMNVSTLELGDSALYLCASSLSLGSSYEQYFGPGTRLTVT.